This T cell receptor beta chain was identified during a study of T cell responses to AZD1222 COVID-19 vaccine. The V gene end was trimmed by 4 bases and the J gene end by 1 base; junction bases not matched to a gene: 5. Germline assignment: CDR1 MGHRA and CDR2 YSYEKL. The CDR3 has 15 amino acids. This table comes from immunoSEQ multiplex PCR, and its TCRdb copy is limited to in-frame clones, with some not included. This repertoire shows 90,000 to 120,000 clones, over 75% found once; its top ten account for roughly a sixth. The chain is built from TRBV4-1 and TRBJ2-7; 9 bases are shared with TRBD1. The sequence was obtained from an adult in good health. Here the sequenced sample was peripheral blood, taken on day 0 of AZD1222 vaccination. This CDR3 is CASSPQQGASYEQYF. DNA for the CDR3: TGCGCCAGCAGCCCTCAACAGGGGGCATCCTACGAGCAGTACTTC.